This T cell receptor beta chain was sequenced during a study of blood T cell repertoires in COVID-19. Study background: Samples representing acute and convalescent COVID-19 were sourced from the United States, Italy and Spain. PBMCs, B-cell-depleted T cells, or T cells were the source of the cDNA or gDNA that made up the material.

Authors' methods: From reference gene primer amplification, estimates of nucleated cell counts were derived. Produced via immunoSEQ multiplex PCR; TCRdb's table is partial and in-frame only. The V and J calls and clone size are taken from that table; D and trimming were inferred from the DNA. The table lists about 130,000 clones, about four fifths of them singletons. J was trimmed by 2 bases and V by 7 bases; bases with no gene match: 5. The CDR3 has 14 residues. Germline CDR1 SQVTM, CDR2 ANQGSEA. This clone was observed a handful of times. This clonotype was sampled from a man aged 60 to 75 with acute or convalescent COVID-19. The V gene is TRBV29-1, the J gene TRBJ2-3; 11 bases agree with TRBD2. The sample taken for sequencing was peripheral blood. The chain's CDR3 is CSALAGGLTDTQYF. CDR3 nucleotide sequence: TGCAGCGCCCTAGCGGGAGGACTCACAGATACGCAGTATTTT.